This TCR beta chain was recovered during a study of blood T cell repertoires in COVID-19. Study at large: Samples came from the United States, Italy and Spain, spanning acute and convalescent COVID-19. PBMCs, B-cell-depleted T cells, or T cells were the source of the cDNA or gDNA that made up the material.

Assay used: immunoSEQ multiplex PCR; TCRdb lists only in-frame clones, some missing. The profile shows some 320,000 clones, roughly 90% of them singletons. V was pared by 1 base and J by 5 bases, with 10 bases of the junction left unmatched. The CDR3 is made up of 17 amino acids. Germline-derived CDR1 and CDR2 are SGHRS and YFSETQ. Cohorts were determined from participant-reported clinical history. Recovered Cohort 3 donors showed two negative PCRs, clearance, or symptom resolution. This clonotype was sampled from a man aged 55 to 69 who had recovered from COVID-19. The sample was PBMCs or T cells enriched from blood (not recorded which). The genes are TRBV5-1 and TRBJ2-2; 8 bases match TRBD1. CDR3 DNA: TGCGCCAGCAGCTTGAATTCCGCAGGGGGCTTTACCGGGGAGCTGTTTTTT. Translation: CASSLNSAGGFTGELFF.